This T cell receptor (beta chain) was sequenced for a study of T cell repertoires in cytomegalovirus infection. TCRdb recomputed calls from the reads with MiXCR, one row per CDR3 protein. The sample yields 7,000 to 8,000 distinct CDR3 sequences, 45% to 55% seen once. Germline trimming cut 4 bases from V and 7 bases from J; bases unmatched to any gene: 12. This CDR3 contains 16 residues. The germline V gene encodes CDR1 SGHVS and CDR2 FNYEAQ. This clonotype was counted a few times. The antigen is unknown. This sequence was found in a human donor in good health (CMV status not recorded). Some clones in this sample may be carry-over from other donors' samples. Sequenced input: PBMCs, sequenced either directly or after in vitro stimulation (not recorded which). The chain couples TRBV7-6 to TRBJ1-4, with TRBD1 matching 7 bases. The CDR3 loop reads CASSYETGRRGEKLFF. CDR3 nucleotides: TGTGCCAGCAGCTATGAGACAGGGAGAAGAGGTGAAAAACTGTTTTTT.